This passage covers 26 T cell receptor beta chains from one sample sequenced in a study of blood T cell repertoires in COVID-19 (TCRdb year 2020). Library preparation employed the immunoSEQ multiplex PCR assay. TCRdb took this table from immuneACCESS and kept in-frame rearrangements with V and J called. Such tables lack part of the clones; where checked against another copy, unresolved V genes explain under half of the gap, and the rest is unexplained. This sample holds 250,000 or so clones; approximately 80% were observed only once. Of the sample, 1.8% is held by the ten largest clones. The sample was PBMCs or T cells enriched from blood (not recorded which). The origin of the receptors is a man aged 60 to 69 who had recovered from COVID-19.

This chain uses TRBV27 with TRBJ1-5, with a possible D match to TRBD1 (6 bases). This CDR3 contains 15 residues. V was pared by 2 bases and J by 4 bases, with 12 bases between. Germline CDR1 is MNHEY and CDR2 is SMNVEV (reference sequence). CDR3 in amino acids: CASSLNRERNQPQHF. CDR3 coding DNA: TGTGCCAGCAGTTTAAACAGGGAGAGGAATCAGCCCCAGCATTTT.

This clone was detected only once. The chain combines TRBV6-5 with TRBJ1-2; a weak D match, TRBD1 (5 bases). V was shortened by 4 bases and J by 7 bases, with 13 bases between the two germline ends. Germline V gives CDR1 MNHEY, CDR2 SVGAGI. The CDR3 runs 13 residues. The chain's CDR3 is CASSSGSQSGYTF. CDR3 nucleotides: TGTGCCAGCAGTTCAGGGTCTCAGAGTGGCTACACCTTC.

The chain employs TRBV11-2 and TRBJ2-2; D not resolved. This CDR3 contains 13 residues. V lost 2 bases and J 5 bases, leaving 6 bases between the germline ends. Germline CDR1 and CDR2: SGHAT and FQNNGV. The CDR3, as DNA: TGTGCCAGCAGCTTATACTTAACCGGGGAGCTGTTTTTT. Its translation: CASSLYLTGELFF.

In its sample, this clone was seen a few times. This chain connects TRBV5-1 to TRBJ2-3, with 14 bases identical to TRBD2. Trimming took 0 bases from V and 4 from J; bases not matched to a gene: 10. CDR1 and CDR2 from the germline V gene are SGHRS and YFSETQ. The CDR3 contains 19 residues. Here the CDR3 DNA reads TGCGCCAGCAGCTTGGGACTAGCGGGGGGGCCCTCCGGCCCAGATACGCAGTATTTT. Amino acids: CASSLGLAGGPSGPDTQYF.

The V call is TRBV3-1 (or the pseudogene TRBV3-2), the J call TRBJ2-1, with D hard to call. Germline V gives CDR1 LGHDT, CDR2 YNNKEL (reference sequence). The CDR3 has 14 residues. V was shortened by 3 bases and J by 1 base, with 7 bases between the two germline ends. CDR3 loop: CASSHPQSYNEQFF. Written as DNA, the CDR3 is TGTGCCAGCAGCCATCCCCAATCCTACAATGAGCAGTTCTTC.

As regards this clone: Other DNA sequences within the sample encode an identical CDR3. The CDR3 nucleotides are TGCGCCAGCAGCCTGGGTCTAGCGGGGGGCCAAGAGACCCAGTACTTC. Amino acids: CASSLGLAGGQETQYF. The chain has TRBV5-1 and TRBJ2-5, with 11 bases identical to TRBD2. The CDR3 covers 16 residues. After removal of 4 bases from V and 1 base from J, the junction contained 6 bases not matched to a gene. The germline CDR1 and CDR2 sequences are SGHRS and YFSETQ.

This clone was recorded a few times. This rearrangement joins TRBV4-2 to TRBJ2-7, with 12 bases lining up with TRBD1. Trimming removed 1 base from V and 5 bases from J; junction bases left unmatched: 3. There are 15 residues in the CDR3. The germline V gene has CDR1 LGHNA and CDR2 YNFKEQ. The CDR3 nucleotides read TGTGCCAGCAGCCAAGCGGGACAGGGGGCGGACGAGCAGTACTTC. As protein: CASSQAGQGADEQYF.

J is TRBJ2-5 and V is TRBV9; TRBD1 aligns across 8 bases. Germline assignment: CDR1 SGDLS and CDR2 YYNGEE. Trimming took 0 bases from V and 0 from J; bases not matched to a gene: 7. The CDR3 runs 17 residues. CDR3 in amino acids: CASSVAGGYTYQETQYF. In DNA form, the CDR3 reads TGTGCCAGCAGCGTAGCAGGGGGCTATACGTACCAAGAGACCCAGTACTTC.

The chain carries TRBV25-1 and TRBJ2-5; 9 nucleotides match TRBD1. From germline, CDR1 is MGHDK and CDR2 SYGVNS. The CDR3 runs to 13 residues. J gave up 5 bases and V 7 bases, and 5 bases lay outside the gene matches. The CDR3 protein is CASTGTGHETQYF. CDR3 in DNA: TGTGCCAGCACCGGGACAGGGCATGAGACCCAGTACTTC.

As regards this clone: At one boundary the junction diverges from the germline segment, which might be a read error. This sequence joins TRBV6-5 and TRBJ2-7; tentatively, D is TRBD1 (6 bases). Germline lookup yields CDR1 MNHEY and CDR2 SVGAGI. The CDR3 is 14 amino acids. This CDR3 is CASSYYRDSYEQYF. The CDR3, as DNA: TGTGCCAGCAGCTACTACAGGGACTCCTACGAGCAGTACTTC.

This clone has a handful of counts. The chain employs TRBV18 and TRBJ2-6; D perhaps matches TRBD2 (6 bases). CDR3 length equals 15 residues. Trimming removed 3 bases from V and 4 bases from J, with 10 bases in between. Germline-derived CDR1 and CDR2 are KGHSH and LQKENI. CDR3 bases: TGTGCCAGCTCACCCAGGGCGGGAGGGGCCAACGTCCTGACTTTC. Protein sequence: CASSPRAGGANVLTF.

The J gene is TRBJ2-3, the V gene TRBV5-1, with 9 bases matching TRBD1. Trimming at V came to 4 bases and at J to 7 bases, leaving 7 bases not matched to a gene. This CDR3 is built from 14 residues. Germline V gene sequence: CDR1 SGHRS, CDR2 YFSETQ. The CDR3 nucleotides are TGCGCCAGCAGCCCGTGGGACAGGGAAAATACGCAGTATTTT. Its translation is CASSPWDRENTQYF.

This chain uses TRBV7-6 with TRBJ1-6, with a possible D match to TRBD1 (6 bases). Trimming pared 4 bases from V and 8 bases from J, leaving 12 bases between. Germline CDR1 reads SGHVS; CDR2 reads FNYEAQ. The CDR3 loop spans 14 amino acids. Here the CDR3 reads CASSSTGSHSPLHF. The CDR3 DNA reads as TGTGCCAGCAGCTCAACAGGGTCCCATTCACCCCTCCACTTT. Full variable domain (missing parts from reference TRBV7-6 and TRBJ1-6): GAGVSQSPRYKVTKRGQDVALRCDPISGHVSLYWYRQALGQGPEFLTYFNYEAQQDKSGLPNDRFSAERPEGSISTLTIQRTEQRDSAMYRCASSSTGSHSPLHFGNGTRLTVT.

The chain links TRBV2 to TRBJ1-5; D remains unclear. V lost 3 bases and J lost 1, with 7 bases in between. This CDR3 region has 14 residues. CDR1 is SNHLY, CDR2 FYNNEI, per germline. The CDR3 coding sequence is TGTGCCAGCAGTGATAGCCGGAGCAATCAGCCCCAGCATTTT. Its protein is CASSDSRSNQPQHF.

The CDR3 coding sequence is TGTGCCACCAGCACGGACAGGGTGGGTACGCAGTATTTT. It specifies CATSTDRVGTQYF. The V call is TRBV15, the J call TRBJ2-3, with TRBD1 identical over 8 bases. Germline-derived CDR1 and CDR2 are LNHNV and YYDKDF (reference sequence). J was trimmed by 8 bases and V by 4 bases; bases with no gene match: 5. This CDR3 is built from 13 residues.

The gene calls are TRBV5-1 and TRBJ2-2; 8 bases align to TRBD2. Germline CDR1 and CDR2: SGHRS and YFSETQ. The CDR3 runs 18 residues. With 0 bases clipped from V and 5 bases from J, the junction kept 12 bases outside the gene matches. CDR3 sequence (DNA): TGCGCCAGCAGCTTGGGGGGACCGGGACTAGGAAGAACCGGGGAGCTGTTTTTT. This encodes CASSLGGPGLGRTGELFF.

V is TRBV19 and J is TRBJ2-6; 8 bases fit TRBD1. CDR3 length: 16 amino acids. V gave up 4 bases and J gave up 1 base; unmatched junction bases: 3. Germline CDR1 and CDR2: LNHDA and SQIVND (reference sequence). CDR3 residues: CASSSQGASGANVLTF. The CDR3 coding sequence is TGTGCCAGTAGTAGCCAGGGGGCTTCTGGGGCCAACGTCCTGACTTTC.

The chain has TRBV27 and TRBJ2-7; 11 positions agree with TRBD1. In germline, CDR1 is MNHEY, CDR2 SMNVEV (reference sequence). V lost 1 base and J lost 0; bases outside the gene matches: 8. This CDR3 contains 18 residues. CDR3 sequence reads: CASSLLGQGGKDSYEQYF. CDR3 DNA sequence: TGTGCCAGCAGTTTATTGGGACAGGGGGGAAAGGACTCCTACGAGCAGTACTTC.

The rearrangement joins TRBV18 to TRBJ1-1, with TRBD1 identical over 7 bases. Germline-derived CDR1 and CDR2 are KGHSH and LQKENI. The CDR3 sequence is 14 residues long. J gave up 0 bases and V 6 bases, and 4 bases lay outside the gene matches. CDR3 coding DNA: TGTGCCAGCTCTCCCGACAGGGTGAACACTGAAGCTTTCTTT. It codes for CASSPDRVNTEAFF.

V usage is TRBV6-2 or TRBV6-3 and J usage is TRBJ2-7; no clear D. The V and J ends lost 5 bases and 6 bases respectively, with 11 bases between them. The germline V gene has CDR1 MNHEY and CDR2 SVGEGT. The CDR3 covers 12 residues. The CDR3 coding sequence is TGTGCCAGCAGTCCAACCTCGGGCGAGCAGTACTTC. Translating it yields CASSPTSGEQYF.

Points on this clone: At the DNA level, this CDR3 is encoded by other sequences in the same sample as well. The rearrangement links TRBV29-1 to TRBJ1-1, with D tentatively TRBD1 (5 bases). Per the germline V gene, CDR1 is SQVTM and CDR2 is ANQGSEA. CDR3 size: 13 residues. V lost 2 bases and J 1 base, leaving 8 bases between the germline ends. Written as DNA, the CDR3 is TGCAGCGTTGAATTGGGGGGGAACACTGAAGCTTTCTTT. It is translated as CSVELGGNTEAFF.

The chain carries TRBV12-5 and TRBJ2-1; 8 bases agree with TRBD1. The V and J ends lost 2 bases and 0 bases, in that order; junction bases with no gene match: 6. Germline-derived CDR1 and CDR2 are LGHNT and FRNRAP. This CDR3 is 17 amino acids long. CDR3 in amino acids: CASGLTRTGHSYNEQFF. DNA of the CDR3: TGTGCTAGTGGTTTGACCCGGACAGGGCACTCCTACAATGAGCAGTTCTTC.

The V call is TRBV7-2, the J call TRBJ1-2, with unresolved D. The CDR3 totals 14 residues. Trimming removed 1 base at V and 5 bases at J, with 11 bases between. Germline V lookup: CDR1 SGHTA, CDR2 FQGNSA. The CDR3 region is CASSLDRRLYGYTF. In DNA, the CDR3 is TGTGCCAGCAGCTTAGACAGAAGATTATATGGCTACACCTTC.

This clone was picked up one time. The CDR3 region is CAIGTGDSSYNEQFF. CDR3 bases: TGTGCCATCGGAACAGGGGACAGCTCCTACAATGAGCAGTTCTTC. The rearrangement links TRBV10-3 to TRBJ2-1; 7 bases fit TRBD1. The CDR3 consists of 15 residues. Looked up from germline, CDR1 is ENHRY and CDR2 is SYGVKD. The J segment lost 0 bases and the V segment lost 8 bases, leaving 7 bases of the junction unmatched.

The chain recombines TRBV7-8 with TRBJ2-5; D unresolved. The germline CDR1 and CDR2 sequences are SGHVS and FQNEAQ. Trimming took off 5 bases at V and 4 bases at J, with 20 bases between the two ends. This CDR3 has 16 amino acids. CDR3 nucleotides: TGTGCCAGCAGCCCCGGCCCGACATATACTGGAGAGACCCAGTACTTC. This sequence encodes CASSPGPTYTGETQYF.

V and J are TRBV18 and TRBJ1-5; the D is unclear. V lost 2 bases and J lost 6, with 11 bases in between. The CDR3 contains 14 residues. Germline-derived CDR1 and CDR2 are KGHSH and LQKENI. This chain's CDR3 is CASSPGQDGQPQHF. DNA of the CDR3: TGTGCCAGCTCACCAGGGCAGGATGGTCAGCCCCAGCATTTT.